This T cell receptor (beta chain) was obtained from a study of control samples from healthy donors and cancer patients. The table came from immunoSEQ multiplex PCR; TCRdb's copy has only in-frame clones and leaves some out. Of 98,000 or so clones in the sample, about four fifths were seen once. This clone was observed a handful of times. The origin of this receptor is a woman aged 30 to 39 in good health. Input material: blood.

CDR3 nucleotides: TGTGCCAGTACAACGCTGGGGGTGTCGCAGCCCCAGCATTTT. Translating gives CASTTLGVSQPQHF. V is TRBV19 and J is TRBJ1-5, with a weak D call TRBD1 (5 bases). Trimming took off 7 bases at V and 7 bases at J, with 17 bases between the two ends. The CDR3 extends over 14 amino acids. The germline V gene has CDR1 LNHDA and CDR2 SQIVND (reference sequence).